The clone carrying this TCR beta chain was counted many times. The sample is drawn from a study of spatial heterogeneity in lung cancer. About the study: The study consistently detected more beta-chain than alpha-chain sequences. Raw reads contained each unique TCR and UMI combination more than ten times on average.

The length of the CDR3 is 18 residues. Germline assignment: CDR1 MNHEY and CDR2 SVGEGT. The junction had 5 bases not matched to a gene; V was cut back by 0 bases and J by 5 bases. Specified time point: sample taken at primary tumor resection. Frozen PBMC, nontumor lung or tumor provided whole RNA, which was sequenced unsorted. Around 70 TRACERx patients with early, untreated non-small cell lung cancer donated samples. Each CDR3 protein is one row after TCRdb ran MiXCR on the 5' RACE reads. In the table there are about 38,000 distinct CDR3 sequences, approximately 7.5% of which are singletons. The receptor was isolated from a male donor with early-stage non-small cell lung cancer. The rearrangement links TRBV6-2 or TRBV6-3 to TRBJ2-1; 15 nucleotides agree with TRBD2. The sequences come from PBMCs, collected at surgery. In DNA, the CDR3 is TGTGCCAGCAGTTACTCGAGGACTAGCGGGAGGGTAGACAATGAGCAGTTCTTC. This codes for CASSYSRTSGRVDNEQFF.